Only a few counts were recorded for the clone carrying this T cell receptor beta chain. The target antigen is unknown. With iRepertoire HTBI primers and Arm-PCR of CDR3 regions, TCR beta libraries were built. As originally analysed: Identification across samples found 50 to 80 TRBV and fewer than 15 TRBJ segments. TCRdb called the multiplex PCR reads again in MiXCR, with one record for every CDR3 protein. These V and J calls rely on TCRdb rather than the paper's analysis. The table has around 250,000 distinct CDR3 sequences, approximately 20% seen once. The record originates from a study of regulatory T cells in long-lasting Graves disease. Time point: newly diagnosed GD, antithyroid drugs for less than 3 months. Scientists built the TCR library using RNA that was extracted from PBMCs. The peripheral blood volume drawn was 7.5 to 10 milliliters, and it was collected into EDTA tubes. Germline V lookup: CDR1 LGHNA, CDR2 YSLEER. Trimming shortened V by 4 bases and J by 3 bases, and 13 bases separated the two germline ends. The CDR3 spans 15 residues.

Study-level findings and limits: Repertoires from persistent disease leaned toward TRBV28, TRBJ1-2 and TRBJ2-5. Persistent Graves' patients showed less TCR diversity than newly diagnosed patients showed.

The source was peripheral blood mononuclear cells (PBMCs), collected at new diagnosis, from a patient treated with antithyroid drugs. The chain uses TRBV4-3 and TRBJ2-1; weak D call: TRBD2 (6 bases). This TCR derives from a female donor with Graves disease. The CDR3 is CASSPGTGDYNEQFF. DNA of the CDR3: TGCGCCAGCAGCCCCGGGACGGGAGACTACAATGAGCAGTTCTTC.